The T cell receptor beta chain described here comes from a study of T cells in Graves' hyperthyroidism and ophthalmopathy. Study-level background: The initial diagnosis was the point when peripheral blood was collected, ahead of any treatment.

The V end lost 5 bases, the J end lost 7 bases, and 15 bases lay between the germline ends. The CDR3 length is 14 residues. Germline values: CDR1 MNHNS, CDR2 SASEGT. In its sample, this clonotype was seen many times. Researchers took RNA transcripts and amplified the TCR beta CDR3 regions from them. First-round RT-PCR of the TCR CDR3 relied on the HTBI primer set. Via MiXCR, TCRdb re-called the multiplex PCR reads, giving one row per CDR3 protein. The sample has some 500,000 distinct CDR3 sequences, 13% to 15% seen once. In patients aged 18 to 65, hyperthyroidism was newly diagnosed, with duration under 2 months. Clinical symptoms, serum thyroxine and TRAb, thyroid ultrasound and orbital computed tomography were used for the diagnoses. The authors obtained PBMCs from 10 ml of fresh peripheral blood.

This clonotype originated in a woman in her late teens or twenties with Graves' hyperthyroidism. J is TRBJ1-3 and V is TRBV6-1; D uncertain. Input material: blood. CDR3 region: CASSFRTAGNTIYF. The CDR3 nucleotides are TGTGCCAGCAGTTTCCGGACTGCCGGTAACACCATATATTTT.